The sequence of this T cell receptor beta chain was determined in a study of Ad26.COV2.S vaccination and SARS-CoV-2 variants. At the level of the study: Ad26.COV2.S shots went into the muscle once or twice, 56 days apart.

Germline CDR1 and CDR2: LGHNA and YSLEER. The CDR3 loop spans 15 amino acids. As for this clone: Its target is not known. At one of its ends the junction is not consistent with the germline gene, which may arise from a read error.

Assay used: immunoSEQ multiplex PCR; TCRdb lists only in-frame clones, some missing. The profile shows 350,000 to 500,000 clones, about 92% of them singletons. The treatment here: some 20 received Ad26.COV2.S at low or high dose, single or two shots; about 5 received placebo; per-sample allocation not given. The samples were gathered on day 63 after the first injection of vaccine or placebo. At a Boston site, the person donating was an adult of 18-55 years. Wuhan-strain SARS-CoV-2 spike was expressed by the Ad26 vector that made up the vaccine. Study observations and caveats: Vaccinated individuals (as opposed to placebo recipients) had higher spike-specific TCR breadth.

The chain carries TRBV4-3 and TRBJ2-7; the match to TRBD2 covers 7 bases. Sequenced material: peripheral blood, taken in a trial of Ad26.COV2.S vaccine versus placebo. This sequence was found in a person aged 18-60 years who received the Ad26.COV2.S COVID-19 vaccine or a placebo. The CDR3 sequence: CTSSQGAGPVYEQYF. In DNA, the CDR3 is TGCACCAGCAGCCAAGGAGCGGGGCCTGTCTACGAGCAGTACTTC.